Shown below are 16 T cell receptor beta chains from a single sample sequenced in a study of beta chain features in type 1 diabetes. The whole isolated RNA underwent reverse transcription, so sequencing captured expressed TCRB transcripts. Clones were sequenced by immunoSEQ multiplex PCR, and TCRdb holds only the in-frame ones, with some missing. The sample records 630,000 or so clones, 11% to 15% being singletons. Study results and caveats: Moderate but significant shortening of TCRB CDR3s was recorded in all four CD4+ subsets from Type 1 diabetes patients.

Their specific antigens are unknown. Sequencing was carried out using naive CD4+ T cells from blood. The receptor source for this set is a man younger than 30 with type 1 diabetes.

This clone showed up just a few times. The chain combines TRBV5-1 with TRBJ1-2, with a weak D call TRBD1 (5 bases). Germline V CDR1 and CDR2: SGHRS, YFSETQ. Trimming shortened V by 6 bases and J by 8 bases, and 20 bases separated the two germline ends. The CDR3 runs to 14 residues. The CDR3 spells CASNYQTEAGGYTF. The DNA of the CDR3 is TGCGCCAGCAACTATCAGACAGAGGCTGGGGGCTACACCTTC. The full variable domain, rest sourced from reference TRBV5-1 and TRBJ1-2, is KAGVTQTPRYLIKTRGQQVTLSCSPISGHRSVSWYQQTPGQGLQFLFEYFSETQRNKGNFPGRFSGRQFSNSRSEMNVSTLELGDSALYLCASNYQTEAGGYTFGSGTRLTVV.

This clone has only a few counts. The chain links TRBV10-3 to TRBJ1-2; 9 positions match TRBD1. Germline values: CDR1 ENHRY, CDR2 SYGVKD. The length of the CDR3 is 15 residues. V lost 4 bases and J lost 3; bases outside the gene matches: 6. CDR3 sequence reads: CAISAGQGLDYGYTF. CDR3 sequence (DNA): TGTGCCATCAGTGCAGGACAGGGGCTTGACTATGGCTACACCTTC.

The chain links TRBV29-1 to TRBJ1-3; D is unresolved. V shed 8 bases and J shed 1 base, with 6 bases lying between them. The CDR3 covers 11 residues. CDR1 SQVTM and CDR2 ANQGSEA come from the germline V gene. The CDR3 bases are TGCAGCCACCTTTCTGGAAACACCATATATTTT. This codes for CSHLSGNTIYF.

The chain employs TRBV28 and TRBJ2-5; tentative D call: TRBD1 (5 bases). CDR3 length: 12 residues. Germline V lookup: CDR1 MDHEN, CDR2 SYDVKM. The ends were cut back, 3 bases at V and 7 bases at J, with 9 bases in the middle. The chain's CDR3 is CASSLGLATQYF. The CDR3 nucleotides are TGTGCCAGCAGTTTGGGGCTCGCGACCCAGTACTTC. Filled out from reference TRBV28 and TRBJ2-5, the complete variable domain reads DVKVTQSSRYLVKRTGEKVFLECVQDMDHENMFWYRQDPGLGLRLIYFSYDVKMKEKGDIPEGYSVSREKKERFSLILESASTNQTSMYLCASSLGLATQYFGPGTRLLVL.

The chain joins TRBV27 to TRBJ2-7; 8 nucleotides line up with TRBD1. The CDR3 contains 13 residues. CDR1 and CDR2 from the germline V gene are MNHEY and SMNVEV (reference sequence). V shed 3 bases, J shed 9 bases, and the junction held 7 bases outside the gene matches. In DNA, the CDR3 is TGTGCCAGCAGTTTCCGGGGACAGGTTGTGCAGTACTTC. This sequence encodes CASSFRGQVVQYF.

This clone was seen more than once but under ten times. The gene calls are TRBV29-1 and TRBJ2-5, with 9 bases lining up with TRBD1. The CDR3 runs 13 residues. Per the germline V gene, CDR1 is SQVTM and CDR2 is ANQGSEA. V gave up 3 bases and J gave up 5 bases; unmatched junction bases: 4. CDR3 nucleotide sequence: TGCAGCGTTGATACAGGGGGCTGGGAGACCCAGTACTTC. Translating gives CSVDTGGWETQYF. Full variable domain (rest looked up from reference TRBV29-1 and TRBJ2-5): SAVISQKPSRDICQRGTSLTIQCQVDSQVTMMFWYRQQPGQSLTLIATANQGSEATYESGFVIDKFPISRPNLTFSTLTVSNMSPEDSSIYLCSVDTGGWETQYFGPGTRLLVL.

The chain joins TRBV15 to TRBJ2-7, with 8 bases aligning to TRBD1. The V gene end was trimmed by 3 bases and the J gene end by 5 bases; junction bases not matched to a gene: 6. CDR1 is LNHNV and CDR2 is YYDKDF in the germline V gene (reference sequence). The CDR3 covers 14 residues. CDR3 DNA: TGTGCCACCAGCAGGGACAGGGCGTCCAACGAGCAGTACTTC. Its protein product is CATSRDRASNEQYF.

A few counts support this clone. V usage is TRBV7-2 and J usage is TRBJ1-5, with D possibly TRBD1 on 5 matching bases. With 0 bases removed from V and 1 base from J, the gap between germline ends came to 10 bases. The CDR3 runs 16 residues. Germline lookup yields CDR1 SGHTA and CDR2 FQGNSA. CDR3 sequence: CASSLAGRASNQPQHF. CDR3 nucleotide sequence: TGTGCCAGCAGCTTAGCGGGCAGGGCAAGCAATCAGCCCCAGCATTTT.

V and J are TRBV29-1 and TRBJ2-5, with TRBD1 matching over 7 bases. V shed 6 bases, J shed 2 bases, and the junction held 6 bases outside the gene matches. Germline assignment: CDR1 SQVTM and CDR2 ANQGSEA. The CDR3 spans 13 residues. The CDR3 DNA reads as TGCAGCGTGGACGGGACAGCGCAAGAGACCCAGTACTTC. Amino acids: CSVDGTAQETQYF.

This clone was seen only a few times. The V call is TRBV28, the J call TRBJ2-3; D remains ambiguous. The CDR3 runs to 16 residues. In germline, CDR1 is MDHEN, CDR2 SYDVKM. The V end was cut by 4 bases, the J end by 4 bases, with 18 bases between. The CDR3 loop reads CASSYVLWTGPDTQYF. The DNA for the CDR3 is TGTGCCAGCAGTTACGTACTTTGGACCGGCCCAGATACGCAGTATTTT.

This chain connects TRBV9 to TRBJ1-2; the match to TRBD1 covers 9 bases. The CDR3 covers 15 residues. The ends lost 2 bases at V and 7 bases at J; junction bases unmatched: 9. Per the germline V gene, CDR1 is SGDLS and CDR2 is YYNGEE. This chain's CDR3 is CASSVDRGARGGYTF. The DNA of the CDR3 is TGTGCCAGCAGCGTGGACAGGGGAGCTAGGGGTGGCTACACCTTC.

In its sample, this clone was seen a few times. J is TRBJ2-3 and V is TRBV28; perhaps TRBD2 as D (5 bases). There are 15 residues in the CDR3. CDR1 and CDR2 from the germline V gene are MDHEN and SYDVKM. With 7 bases removed from V and 1 base from J, the gap between germline ends came to 15 bases. The CDR3 loop is CASTLKGAGTDTQYF. In DNA form, the CDR3 reads TGTGCCAGCACCCTCAAGGGAGCGGGCACAGATACGCAGTATTTT.

This clone was counted between two and nine times. This CDR3 is also generated by other DNA sequences in the sample. The rearrangement uses TRBV18 and TRBJ2-7; 7 bases agree with TRBD1. CDR3 length: 13 amino acids. In germline, CDR1 is KGHSH, CDR2 LQKENI. The V and J ends lost 3 bases and 2 bases, in that order; junction bases with no gene match: 1. As DNA, the CDR3 is TGTGCCAGCTCACCCGACAGGGCCTACGAGCAGTACTTC. Encoded protein: CASSPDRAYEQYF.

This clone turned up a few times. V is TRBV2 and J is TRBJ2-2; 7 bases fit TRBD1. This CDR3 region has 13 residues. Germline lookup yields CDR1 SNHLY and CDR2 FYNNEI. Losses at the gene ends were 6 bases for V and 6 bases for J; bases not matched to a gene: 4. The CDR3 DNA is TGTGCCAGCAGGCCTCAGGGGGCCGGGGAGCTGTTTTTT. Its protein is CASRPQGAGELFF.

V and J are TRBV29-1 and TRBJ2-5; no clear D gene. V was shortened by 8 bases and J by 1 base, with 11 bases between the two germline ends. The CDR3 length is 12 residues. Germline V gene data show CDR1 as SQVTM and CDR2 as ANQGSEA. CDR3 amino acids: CSFSYSQETQYF. Here the CDR3 DNA reads TGCAGCTTTTCGTACAGCCAAGAGACCCAGTACTTC.

This chain uses TRBV5-4 with TRBJ2-3; 8 bases line up with TRBD1. Germline loops: CDR1 SGHNT, CDR2 YYREEE (reference sequence). Trimming at V came to 3 bases and at J to 6 bases, leaving 6 bases not matched to a gene. This CDR3 is built from 14 residues. CDR3 loop: CASSSRQGRDTQYF. The CDR3, as DNA: TGTGCCAGCAGCTCCCGACAGGGGAGGGATACGCAGTATTTT.